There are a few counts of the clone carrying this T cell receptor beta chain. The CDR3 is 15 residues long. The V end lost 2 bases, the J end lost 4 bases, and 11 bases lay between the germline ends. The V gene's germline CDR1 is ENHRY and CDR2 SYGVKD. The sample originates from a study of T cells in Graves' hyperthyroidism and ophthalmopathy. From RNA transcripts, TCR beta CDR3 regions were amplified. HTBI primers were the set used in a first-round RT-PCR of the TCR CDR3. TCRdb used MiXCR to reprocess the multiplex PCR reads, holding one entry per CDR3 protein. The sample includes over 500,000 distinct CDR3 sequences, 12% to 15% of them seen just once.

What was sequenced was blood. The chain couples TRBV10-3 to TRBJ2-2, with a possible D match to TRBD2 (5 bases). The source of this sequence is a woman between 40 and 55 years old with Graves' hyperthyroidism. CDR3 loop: CAISESGRGTGELFF. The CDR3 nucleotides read TGTGCCATCAGTGAGAGTGGGAGAGGCACCGGGGAGCTGTTTTTT.